This entry is about one T cell receptor beta chain. This clonotype was seen repeatedly, ten times or more. Its antigen is still unknown. No clone much larger than this one lies a single base away; base qualities are absent. TCRdb lists the instrument as Illumina HiSeq 2500. Quantitative 5'-RACE with molecular barcodes was the method used to prepare the TCR beta libraries. The paper's processing steps were these. A new computational method, built on a probabilistic model of VDJ rearrangement, was used to identify disease-linked TCR variants. In-frame beta chains were kept once TCRdb had trimmed the public reads at Q25 with fastp and called clones with MiXCR. All rows with the same CDR3 protein become a single entry with the most common DNA and genes. The V and J calls and clone size are TCRdb's, not the authors'. For this sample the table gives about 210,000 distinct CDR3 sequences, of which 7.3% were detected only once. 13% to 15% of the sample is taken by the ten largest.

The data belong to a study of CD8 T cells in ankylosing spondylitis (dated by TCRdb to 2017 to 2019). About the full investigation: The study profiled T cell receptor beta repertoires in healthy donors and ankylosing spondylitis patients to find disease-linked TCR variants. The full study cohort comprised some 27 ankylosing spondylitis patients and over a hundred healthy donors. Peripheral blood samples were taken, and synovial fluid was additionally collected from ankylosing spondylitis patients. Overall results and qualifications from the work: Some TCR beta motif variants had previously been reported in synovial fluid and blood of reactive arthritis patients, which suggested common disease-initiation mechanisms. A TCR beta motif made up of several highly homologous amino acid variants appeared to be characteristic of blood from ankylosing spondylitis patients. Significant enrichment of the disease-linked clones was reported in matched synovial fluid samples from ankylosing spondylitis patients. The disease-linked clones had a CD8+ phenotype and were found at relatively low frequencies in peripheral blood.

The CDR3 spans 12 residues, from the cysteine through the phenylalanine. The entry retains the CDR3 DNA only, 36 bases that are in frame from base 1. The germline ends are 5 bases apart after V is trimmed by 0 bases and J by 6 bases. As encoded in the germline V gene, CDR1 is MGHRA while CDR2 is YSYEKL. The TCR comes from a male donor with ankylosing spondylitis. The rearrangement joined TRBV4-1 to TRBJ1-1; no D gene call is confident. The material sequenced was blood, either unsorted or a sorted T cell fraction (not recorded which). The bases are TGCGCCAGCAGCCAAGATCAATCTGAAGCTTTCTTT. Its product reads: CASSQDQSEAFF.